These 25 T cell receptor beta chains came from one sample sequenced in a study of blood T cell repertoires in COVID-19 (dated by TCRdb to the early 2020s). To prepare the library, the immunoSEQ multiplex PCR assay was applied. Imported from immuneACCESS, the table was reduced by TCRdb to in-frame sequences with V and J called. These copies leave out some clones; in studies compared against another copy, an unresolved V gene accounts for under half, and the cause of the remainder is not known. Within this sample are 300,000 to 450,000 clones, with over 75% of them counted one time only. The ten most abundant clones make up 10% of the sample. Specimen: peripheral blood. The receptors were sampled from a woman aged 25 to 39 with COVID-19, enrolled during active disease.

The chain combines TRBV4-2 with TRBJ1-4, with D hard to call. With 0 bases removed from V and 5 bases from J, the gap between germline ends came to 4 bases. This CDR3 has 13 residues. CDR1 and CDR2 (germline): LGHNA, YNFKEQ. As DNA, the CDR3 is TGTGCCAGCAGCCAAGACCTAAATGAAAAACTGTTTTTT. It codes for CASSQDLNEKLFF.

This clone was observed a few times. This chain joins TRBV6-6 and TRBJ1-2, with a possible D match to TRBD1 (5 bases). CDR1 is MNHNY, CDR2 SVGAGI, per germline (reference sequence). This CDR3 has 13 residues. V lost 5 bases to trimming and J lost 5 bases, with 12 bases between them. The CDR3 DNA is TGTGCCAGCAGTAAGCCTTCAGGGTATGGCTACACCTTC. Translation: CASSKPSGYGYTF.

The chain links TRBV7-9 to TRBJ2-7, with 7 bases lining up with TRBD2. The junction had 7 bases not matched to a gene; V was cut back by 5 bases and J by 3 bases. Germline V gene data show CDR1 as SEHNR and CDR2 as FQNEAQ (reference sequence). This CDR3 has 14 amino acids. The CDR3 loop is CASSTGSGIYEQYF. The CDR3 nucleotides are TGTGCCAGCAGCACCGGAAGCGGGATCTACGAGCAGTACTTC.

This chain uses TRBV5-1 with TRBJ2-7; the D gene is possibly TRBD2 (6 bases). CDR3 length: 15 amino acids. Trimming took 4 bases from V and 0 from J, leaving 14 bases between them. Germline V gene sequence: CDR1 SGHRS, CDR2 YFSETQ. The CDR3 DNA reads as TGCGCCAGCAGCACACTTGGCGGGGACTCCTACGAGCAGTACTTC. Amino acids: CASSTLGGDSYEQYF.

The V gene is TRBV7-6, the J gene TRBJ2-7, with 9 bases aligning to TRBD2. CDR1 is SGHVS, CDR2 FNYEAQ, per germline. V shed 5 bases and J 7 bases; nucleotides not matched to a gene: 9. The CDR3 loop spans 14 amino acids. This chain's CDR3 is CASSPLAGGGEQYF. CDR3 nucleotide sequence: TGTGCCAGCAGCCCACTAGCGGGCGGCGGGGAGCAGTACTTC.

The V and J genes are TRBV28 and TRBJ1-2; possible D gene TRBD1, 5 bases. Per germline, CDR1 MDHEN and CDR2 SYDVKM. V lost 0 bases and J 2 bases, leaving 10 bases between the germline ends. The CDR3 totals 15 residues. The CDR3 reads CASSLWNRPNYGYTF. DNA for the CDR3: TGTGCCAGCAGTTTATGGAACAGGCCCAACTATGGCTACACCTTC.

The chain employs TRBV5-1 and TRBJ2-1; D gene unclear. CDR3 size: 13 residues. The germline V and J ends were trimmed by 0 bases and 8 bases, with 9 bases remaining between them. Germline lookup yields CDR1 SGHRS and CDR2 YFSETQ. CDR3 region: CASSLAPFYEQFF. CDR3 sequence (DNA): TGCGCCAGCAGCTTGGCCCCCTTTTATGAGCAGTTCTTC.

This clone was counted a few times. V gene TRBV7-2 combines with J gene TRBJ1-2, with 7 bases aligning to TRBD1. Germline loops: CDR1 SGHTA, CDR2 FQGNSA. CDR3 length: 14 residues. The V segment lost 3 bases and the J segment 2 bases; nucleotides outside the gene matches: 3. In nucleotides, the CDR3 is TGTGCCAGCAGCTTTCCGGGACAGAACTATGGCTACACCTTC. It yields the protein CASSFPGQNYGYTF. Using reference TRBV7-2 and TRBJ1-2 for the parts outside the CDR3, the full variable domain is GAGVSQSPSNKVTEKGKDVELRCDPISGHTALYWYRQSLGQGLEFLIYFQGNSAPDKSGLPSDRFSAERTGGSVSTLTIQRTQQEDSAVYLCASSFPGQNYGYTFGSGTRLTVV.

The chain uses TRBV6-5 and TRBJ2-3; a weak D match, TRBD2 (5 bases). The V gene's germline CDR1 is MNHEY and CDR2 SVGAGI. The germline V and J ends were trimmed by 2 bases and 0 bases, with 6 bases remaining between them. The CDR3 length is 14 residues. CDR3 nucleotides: TGTGCCAGCAGTTACAGGACTAGCACAGATACGCAGTATTTT. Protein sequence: CASSYRTSTDTQYF.

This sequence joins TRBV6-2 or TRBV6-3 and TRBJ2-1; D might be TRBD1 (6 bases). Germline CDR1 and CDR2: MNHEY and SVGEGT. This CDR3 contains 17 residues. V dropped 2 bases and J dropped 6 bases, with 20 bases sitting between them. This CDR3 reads CASSYNRDRGLINEQFF. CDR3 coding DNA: TGTGCCAGCAGTTACAACAGGGACCGCGGACTCATCAATGAGCAGTTCTTC.

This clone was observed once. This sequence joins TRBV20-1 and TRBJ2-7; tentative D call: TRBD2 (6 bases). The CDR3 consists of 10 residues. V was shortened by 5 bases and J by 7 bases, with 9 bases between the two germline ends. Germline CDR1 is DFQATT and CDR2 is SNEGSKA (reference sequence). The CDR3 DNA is TGCAGTGCTGAGGGGAGGGAGCAGTACTTC. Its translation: CSAEGREQYF.

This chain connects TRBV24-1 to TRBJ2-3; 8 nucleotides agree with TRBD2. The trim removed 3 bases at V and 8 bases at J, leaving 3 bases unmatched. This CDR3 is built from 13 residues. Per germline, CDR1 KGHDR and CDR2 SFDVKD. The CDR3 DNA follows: TGTGCCACCAGTGATAACCTAGCGGGTACGCAGTATTTT. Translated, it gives CATSDNLAGTQYF.

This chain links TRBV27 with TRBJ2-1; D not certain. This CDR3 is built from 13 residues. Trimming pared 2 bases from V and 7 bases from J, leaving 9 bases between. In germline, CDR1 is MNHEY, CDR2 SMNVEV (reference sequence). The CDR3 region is CASSLPLVNEQFF. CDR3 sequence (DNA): TGTGCCAGCAGTTTACCCCTAGTTAATGAGCAGTTCTTC.

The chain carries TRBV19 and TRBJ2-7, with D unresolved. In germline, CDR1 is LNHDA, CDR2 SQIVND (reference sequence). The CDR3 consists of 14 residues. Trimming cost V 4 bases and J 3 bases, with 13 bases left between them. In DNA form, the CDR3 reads TGTGCCAGTAGTACTTGGATGACAATCTACGAGCAGTACTTC. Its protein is CASSTWMTIYEQYF.

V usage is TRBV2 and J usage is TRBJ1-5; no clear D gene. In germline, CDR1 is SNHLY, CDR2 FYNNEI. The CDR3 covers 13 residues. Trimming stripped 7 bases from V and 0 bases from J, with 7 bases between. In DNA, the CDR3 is TGTGCCAGCAAGAACAGTAGCAATCAGCCCCAGCATTTT. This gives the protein CASKNSSNQPQHF.

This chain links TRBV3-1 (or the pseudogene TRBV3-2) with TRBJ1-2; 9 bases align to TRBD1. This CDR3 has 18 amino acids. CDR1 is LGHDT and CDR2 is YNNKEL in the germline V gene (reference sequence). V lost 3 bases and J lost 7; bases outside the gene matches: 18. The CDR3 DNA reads TGTGCCAGCAGCCAGAGGACAGGGGTTGATAAGAGTGAAAGTGGCTACACCTTC. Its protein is CASSQRTGVDKSESGYTF.

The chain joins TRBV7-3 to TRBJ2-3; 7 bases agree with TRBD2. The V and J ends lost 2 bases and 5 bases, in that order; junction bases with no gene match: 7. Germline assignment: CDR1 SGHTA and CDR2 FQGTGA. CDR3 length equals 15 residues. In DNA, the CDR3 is TGTGCCAGCAGCTTAGGGGCGGGAGAGGGAGATACGCAGTATTTT. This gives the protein CASSLGAGEGDTQYF. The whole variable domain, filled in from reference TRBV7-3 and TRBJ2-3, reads GAGVSQTPSNKVTEKGKYVELRCDPISGHTALYWYRQSLGQGPEFLIYFQGTGAADDSGLPNDRFFAVRPEGSVSTLKIQRTERGDSAVYLCASSLGAGEGDTQYFGPGTRLTVL.

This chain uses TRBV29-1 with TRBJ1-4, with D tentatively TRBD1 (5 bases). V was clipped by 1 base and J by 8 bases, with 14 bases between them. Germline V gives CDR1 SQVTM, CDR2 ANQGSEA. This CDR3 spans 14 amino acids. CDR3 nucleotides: TGCAGCGTTGAAGTGGGATCGGGGGGAGAAAAACTGTTTTTT. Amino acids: CSVEVGSGGEKLFF.

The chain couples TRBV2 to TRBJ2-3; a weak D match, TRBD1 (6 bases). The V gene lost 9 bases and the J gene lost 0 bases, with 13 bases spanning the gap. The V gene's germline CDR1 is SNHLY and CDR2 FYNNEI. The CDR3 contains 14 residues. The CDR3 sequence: CASTEGTSTDTQYF. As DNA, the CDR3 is TGTGCCAGTACCGAAGGGACAAGCACAGATACGCAGTATTTT.

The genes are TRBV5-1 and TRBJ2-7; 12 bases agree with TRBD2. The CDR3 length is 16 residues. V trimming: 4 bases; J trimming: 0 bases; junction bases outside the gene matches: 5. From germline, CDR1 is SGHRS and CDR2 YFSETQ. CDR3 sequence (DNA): TGCGCCAGCAGCCCCCAGACTAGCGGGAGCTCCTACGAGCAGTACTTC. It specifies CASSPQTSGSSYEQYF.

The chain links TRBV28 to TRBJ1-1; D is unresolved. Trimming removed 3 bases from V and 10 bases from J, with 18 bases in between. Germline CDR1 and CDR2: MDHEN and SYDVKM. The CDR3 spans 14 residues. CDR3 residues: CASSFRNGRPGAFF. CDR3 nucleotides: TGTGCCAGCAGTTTTCGTAACGGGAGACCCGGAGCTTTCTTT. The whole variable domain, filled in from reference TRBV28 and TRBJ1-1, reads DVKVTQSSRYLVKRTGEKVFLECVQDMDHENMFWYRQDPGLGLRLIYFSYDVKMKEKGDIPEGYSVSREKKERFSLILESASTNQTSMYLCASSFRNGRPGAFFGQGTRLTVV.

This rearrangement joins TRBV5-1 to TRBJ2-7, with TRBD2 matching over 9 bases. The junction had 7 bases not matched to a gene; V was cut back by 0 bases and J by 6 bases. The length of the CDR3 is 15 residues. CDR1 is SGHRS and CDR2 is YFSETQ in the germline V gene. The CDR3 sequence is CASSLVIAGAGEQYF. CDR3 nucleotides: TGCGCCAGCAGCTTGGTAATAGCGGGAGCGGGCGAGCAGTACTTC.

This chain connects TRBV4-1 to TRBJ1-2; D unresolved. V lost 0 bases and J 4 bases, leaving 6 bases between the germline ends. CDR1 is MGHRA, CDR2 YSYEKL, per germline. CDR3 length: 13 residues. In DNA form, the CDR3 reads TGCGCCAGCAGCCAAGATCGTTTCTATGGCTACACCTTC. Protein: CASSQDRFYGYTF.

The CDR3 protein is CASSFRSGGAVMETQYF. CDR3 sequence (DNA): TGTGCCAGCAGTTTCAGGTCAGGGGGCGCAGTGATGGAGACCCAGTACTTC. The chain recombines TRBV28 with TRBJ2-5; the match to TRBD1 covers 8 bases. The CDR3 totals 17 residues. V lost 3 bases and J lost 5; bases outside the gene matches: 14. The germline CDR1 and CDR2 sequences are MDHEN and SYDVKM. Full variable domain (rest looked up from reference TRBV28 and TRBJ2-5): DVKVTQSSRYLVKRTGEKVFLECVQDMDHENMFWYRQDPGLGLRLIYFSYDVKMKEKGDIPEGYSVSREKKERFSLILESASTNQTSMYLCASSFRSGGAVMETQYFGPGTRLLVL.

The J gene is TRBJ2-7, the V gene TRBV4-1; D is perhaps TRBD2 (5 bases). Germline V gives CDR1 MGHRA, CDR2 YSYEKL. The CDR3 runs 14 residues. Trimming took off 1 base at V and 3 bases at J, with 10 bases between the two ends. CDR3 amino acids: CASSQGGRYYEQYF. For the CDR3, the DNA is TGCGCCAGCAGCCAAGGAGGGAGATACTACGAGCAGTACTTC.